Each of the 16 T cell receptor beta chains below was sequenced from the same sample in a study of blood T cell repertoires in COVID-19 (dated by TCRdb to about 2020). Library method: the immunoSEQ multiplex PCR assay. TCRdb stores this immuneACCESS table with in-frame sequences only. Part of the clones is absent; in the studies checked, under half of the shortfall reflects unresolved V genes, and no reason is known for the rest. The sample has around 120,000 clones on record, about 70% of them singletons. The ten biggest clones cover approximately 2% of the sample. Input material: peripheral blood. These receptor sequences come from a woman in her sixties or seventies with acute or convalescent COVID-19.

This sequence joins TRBV6-2 or TRBV6-3 and TRBJ2-3, with TRBD2 matching 10 bases. The CDR3 spans 17 residues. CDR1 and CDR2 from the germline V gene are MNHEY and SVGEGT. Trimming at V came to 0 bases and at J to 3 bases, leaving 6 bases not matched to a gene. CDR3 DNA sequence: TGTGCCAGCAGTTACTCGGCGGGACTAGCGAGGACAGATACGCAGTATTTT. It encodes CASSYSAGLARTDTQYF.

There are a few counts of this clone. As DNA, the CDR3 is TGTGCCAGCAGTGTTTTAGCGGGGGCGAACACCGGGGAGCTGTTTTTT. It is translated as CASSVLAGANTGELFF. The chain recombines TRBV6-1 with TRBJ2-2, with 9 bases fitting TRBD2. V lost 4 bases, J lost 0 bases, and 3 bases stayed unmatched. The V gene's germline CDR1 is MNHNS and CDR2 SASEGT. This CDR3 region has 16 residues.

This clone was seen a handful of times. This sequence joins TRBV18 and TRBJ1-5; no firm D call. This CDR3 region has 14 residues. The germline V gene has CDR1 KGHSH and CDR2 LQKENI. Trimming left V 0 bases short and J 0 bases short, with 3 bases between. The DNA for the CDR3 is TGTGCCAGCTCACCACCCAGTAGCAATCAGCCCCAGCATTTT. Translation gives CASSPPSSNQPQHF.

This chain uses TRBV7-6 with TRBJ2-1, with 11 bases identical to TRBD2. V was clipped by 2 bases and J by 9 bases; unmatched bases: 6. The CDR3 covers 15 residues. CDR1 and CDR2 (germline): SGHVS, FNYEAQ. The CDR3 DNA reads as TGTGCCAGCAGCTTATATTCTCTAGCGGGAGGTGAGCAGTTCTTC. Translating gives CASSLYSLAGGEQFF.

The genes are TRBV9 and TRBJ2-5; D is uncertain. Trimming shortened V by 5 bases and J by 6 bases, and 14 bases separated the two germline ends. This CDR3 has 13 amino acids. CDR1 and CDR2 from the germline V gene are SGDLS and YYNGEE. The CDR3 DNA follows: TGTGCCAGCAGTCCCGGGTCGGCCCAGACCCAGTACTTC. Translating gives CASSPGSAQTQYF.

The V and J genes are TRBV7-8 and TRBJ2-5; the D is unclear. The V end lost 1 base, the J end lost 2 bases, and 11 bases lay between the germline ends. The CDR3 has 15 residues. Germline V lookup: CDR1 SGHVS, CDR2 FQNEAQ. Here the CDR3 reads CASSLGLAAQETQYF. The CDR3 DNA reads TGTGCCAGCAGCTTAGGATTAGCAGCTCAAGAGACCCAGTACTTC.

There are many counts of this clone. The V gene is TRBV13, the J gene TRBJ2-7, with 7 nucleotides matching TRBD2. The V gene end was trimmed by 5 bases and the J gene end by 4 bases; junction bases not matched to a gene: 8. The CDR3 is 14 residues long. Germline CDR1 PRHDT, CDR2 FYEKMQ (reference sequence). The CDR3 is CASSERGDLYEQYF. CDR3 coding DNA: TGTGCCAGCAGCGAACGGGGGGATCTATACGAGCAGTACTTC.

The chain carries TRBV9 and TRBJ2-5; 7 bases map to TRBD2. The junction had 7 bases not matched to a gene; V was cut back by 4 bases and J by 4 bases. Germline-derived CDR1 and CDR2 are SGDLS and YYNGEE. CDR3 size: 14 residues. Here the CDR3 reads CASSLLTGGETQYF. The DNA for the CDR3 is TGTGCCAGCAGCCTGTTAACGGGAGGAGAGACCCAGTACTTC.

This clone was picked up a small number of times. The chain combines TRBV5-6 with TRBJ1-4, with TRBD1 identical over 10 bases. CDR1 and CDR2 from the germline V gene are SGHDT and YYEEEE. The ends lost 0 bases at V and 2 bases at J; junction bases unmatched: 4. The length of the CDR3 is 17 residues. The CDR3 loop is CASSLATGGRTNEKLFF. Written as DNA, the CDR3 is TGTGCCAGCAGCTTGGCGACAGGGGGCAGGACTAATGAAAAACTGTTTTTT.

The V gene is TRBV7-9, the J gene TRBJ2-1; 7 nucleotides line up with TRBD1. Losses at the gene ends were 6 bases for V and 3 bases for J; bases not matched to a gene: 11. CDR3 length: 16 amino acids. Germline V gene sequence: CDR1 SEHNR, CDR2 FQNEAQ (reference sequence). CDR3 protein: CASRRSGTANYNEQFF. Written as DNA, the CDR3 is TGTGCCAGCAGGCGATCCGGGACAGCCAACTACAATGAGCAGTTCTTC.

The J gene is TRBJ1-5, the V gene TRBV9; D remains unclear. The CDR3 spans 14 residues. Trimming took 0 bases from V and 5 from J, leaving 9 bases between them. Looked up from germline, CDR1 is SGDLS and CDR2 is YYNGEE. CDR3 region: CASSVEGADQPQHF. In DNA, the CDR3 is TGTGCCAGCAGCGTAGAAGGAGCAGATCAGCCCCAGCATTTT.

The chain carries TRBV27 and TRBJ2-7, with D possibly being TRBD1 (5 bases). Trimming cost V 3 bases and J 1 base, with 10 bases left between them. Germline V CDR1 and CDR2: MNHEY, SMNVEV (reference sequence). The CDR3 is made up of 14 amino acids. The CDR3 region has the DNA TGTGCCAGCAGTTTCTTTCAGGGATCCTACGAGCAGTACTTC. Protein product: CASSFFQGSYEQYF.

The chain has TRBV11-2 and TRBJ1-2, with 9 nucleotides matching TRBD1. J gave up 7 bases and V 4 bases, and 4 bases lay outside the gene matches. CDR1 is SGHAT and CDR2 is FQNNGV in the germline V gene. The CDR3 extends over 13 amino acids. Here the CDR3 reads CASSSGTGTGYTF. CDR3 nucleotide sequence: TGTGCCAGCAGCTCCGGGACAGGGACTGGCTACACCTTC.

The chain employs TRBV27 and TRBJ2-4; D might be TRBD1 (6 bases). Germline CDR1 MNHEY, CDR2 SMNVEV (reference sequence). This CDR3 comprises 16 residues. V lost 5 bases to trimming and J lost 3 bases, with 17 bases between them. The CDR3 DNA is TGTGCCAGCAGTCCGAGGGGGAATGGGGTCAAAAACATTCAGTACTTC. Translation: CASSPRGNGVKNIQYF.

A few counts support this clone. V gene TRBV28 combines with J gene TRBJ2-7; 13 nucleotides line up with TRBD2. CDR1 MDHEN and CDR2 SYDVKM come from the germline V gene. With V trimmed by 5 bases and J by 3 bases, 7 bases remained unmatched. The CDR3 is 16 amino acids. In DNA, the CDR3 is TGTGCCAGCAGTCGGAATGGACTAGCGGGAGTCTACGAGCAGTACTTC. Amino acids: CASSRNGLAGVYEQYF.

The V gene is TRBV25-1, the J gene TRBJ1-5; 12 bases line up with TRBD1. The CDR3 spans 17 residues. Germline-derived CDR1 and CDR2 are MGHDK and SYGVNS. J was trimmed by 6 bases and V by 2 bases; bases with no gene match: 8. The CDR3 spells CASSEKKGQGAGQPQHF. For the CDR3, the DNA is TGTGCCAGCAGTGAAAAAAAGGGACAGGGGGCGGGTCAGCCCCAGCATTTT.